Listed below are T cell receptor beta chains from one sample, sequenced in a study of blood T cell repertoires in COVID-19. Method: immunoSEQ multiplex PCR; TCRdb's copy keeps in-frame clones and lacks some. Here the sample spans under 70,000 clones, roughly four fifths being singletons. Input material: peripheral blood. Receptors originate from a man in his 60s with acute or convalescent COVID-19. Each CDR3 is given with its conserved first and last residue. D genes are given only for firm matches. Clone size, where shown, is once, few, many, or a class for clones that have expanded.

TRBV6-2/TRBV6-3	.	13	TRBJ2-3	TRBD2	TGTGCCAGCAGTTCCCACTTCTCCGGGACTAGTAAGTTT	CASSSHFSGTSKF
TRBV5-4	.	12	TRBJ1-3	.	TGTGCCAGCAGCTCCACTGGAAACACCATATATTTT	CASSSTGNTIYF
TRBV5-4	.	13	TRBJ2-7	TRBD1	TGTGCCATGACAGGGGGAATTGACTACGAGCAGTACTTC	CAMTGGIDYEQYF
TRBV19	.	13	TRBJ1-1	.	TGTGCCAGTACCAAACAGGGCAACACTGAAGCTTTCTTT	CASTKQGNTEAFF
TRBV7-9	.	13	TRBJ2-7	TRBD1	TGTGCCAGCAGCTTATCACAGGGGTACGAGCAGTACTTC	CASSLSQGYEQYF
TRBV7-2	.	15	TRBJ1-6	TRBD1	TGTGCCAGCAGCCAGGGACAGGGGTTAGGATCACCCCTCCACTTT	CASSQGQGLGSPLHF
TRBV14	.	14	TRBJ1-6	.	TGTGCCAGCAGCCAACGGAGGATTAATTCACCCCTCCACTTT	CASSQRRINSPLHF
TRBV30	.	12	TRBJ2-1	.	TGTGCCTGGAGGGTCCAGGGGAATGAGCAGTTCTTC	CAWRVQGNEQFF
TRBV27	once	12	TRBJ1-2	.	TGTGCCAGCAGTGGCCAGGGTTGGGGCTACACCTTC	CASSGQGWGYTF
TRBV6-6	.	14	TRBJ2-5	TRBD2	TGTGCCAGCAGTCAACTAGCGGGAGGGGAGACCCAGTACTTC	CASSQLAGGETQYF
TRBV2	.	15	TRBJ1-1	TRBD1	TGTGCCAGCAGTCAGAACAGGGGAGGGAACACTGAAGCTTTCTTT	CASSQNRGGNTEAFF
TRBV3-1/TRBV3-2	.	17	TRBJ2-1	TRBD2	TGTGCCAGCAGTCGCGAACTAGCGGGAGGGGCTTACAATGAGCAGTTCTTC	CASSRELAGGAYNEQFF
TRBV19	.	15	TRBJ2-3	TRBD1	TGTGCCAGTAGTATTAGGGACAGGGACGATCGGGGGCAGTATTTT	CASSIRDRDDRGQYF
TRBV28	.	15	TRBJ2-1	TRBD2	TGTGCCAGCAGCCGCTTCCGGACTAGTACCAATGAGCAGTTCTTC	CASSRFRTSTNEQFF
TRBV6-5	.	14	TRBJ2-2	TRBD2	TGTGCCAGGTTCGGGGGGTTAAGCACCGGGGAGCTGTTTTTT	CARFGGLSTGELFF
TRBV27	once	14	TRBJ2-7	TRBD2	TGTGCCAGCAGCCCTAGCGGGAGCCCCTACGAGCAGTACTTC	CASSPSGSPYEQYF
TRBV7-6	.	16	TRBJ1-1	.	TGTGCCAGCAGCTTCGGTTTCCGGGGGGCGGGGACTGAAGCTTTCTTT	CASSFGFRGAGTEAFF
TRBV30	.	15	TRBJ2-7	.	TGTGCCTGGAGTGTTTTAGACAGAGATAGATCCGAGCAGTACTTC	CAWSVLDRDRSEQYF
TRBV19	once	15	TRBJ2-7	TRBD1	TGTGCCAGTAGTGCCTCACAGGGGACCTCCTACGAGCAGTACTTC	CASSASQGTSYEQYF
TRBV30	few	14	TRBJ2-3	.	TGTGCCTGGAGTGTACTCGGGAGTCCAGATACGCAGTATTTT	CAWSVLGSPDTQYF
TRBV18	.	14	TRBJ2-6	.	TGTGCCAGCTCACCCCGCTCTGGGGCCAACGTCCTGACTTTC	CASSPRSGANVLTF
TRBV6-5	.	13	TRBJ1-1	.	TGTGCCAGCAGTACAGGGTATCGCACTGAAGCTTTCTTT	CASSTGYRTEAFF
TRBV5-7	.	14	TRBJ1-5	.	TGTGCCAGCAGCCTCGAGGGGGAGACTCAGCCCCAGCATTTT	CASSLEGETQPQHF
TRBV11-2	.	13	TRBJ1-6	.	TGTGCCAGCAGCACTACAGGGAATTCACCCCTCCACTTT	CASSTTGNSPLHF
TRBV5-1	.	16	TRBJ1-3	TRBD1	TGCGCCAGCAGCTTGAGGACAGGGGGCTCTGGAAACACCATATATTTT	CASSLRTGGSGNTIYF
TRBV15	.	14	TRBJ2-3	TRBD1	TGTGCCACCAGCAGCCGGGACAGGGACGAGACGCAGTATTTT	CATSSRDRDETQYF
TRBV30	.	14	TRBJ1-1	.	TGTGCCTGGAATACGGGAAGGGAGAACACTGAAGCTTTCTTT	CAWNTGRENTEAFF
TRBV19	.	18	TRBJ2-4	.	TGTGCCAGTAGTATAAACCAGGGCCGATCCCTAGCCAAAAACATTCAGTACTTC	CASSINQGRSLAKNIQYF
TRBV2	few	14	TRBJ2-2	.	TGTGCCAGCAGTCAACTTTCGAACACCGGGGAGCTGTTTTTT	CASSQLSNTGELFF
TRBV7-9	.	16	TRBJ1-4	TRBD1	TGTGCCAGCAGCTTAGGGATGACAGGGGAGGGTGAAAAACTGTTTTTT	CASSLGMTGEGEKLFF
TRBV29-1	.	13	TRBJ1-5	.	TGCAGTTACAGGGATGGGGGCAATCAGCCCCAGCATTTT	CSYRDGGNQPQHF
TRBV10-1	.	17	TRBJ2-7	TRBD2	TGCGCCAGCAGTGAGTCTATTGGGGGAGGGCCTCGGAACGAGCAGTACTTC	CASSESIGGGPRNEQYF
TRBV28	once	15	TRBJ1-4	TRBD1	TGTGCCAGCAGTCACCACACAGGGGGGGGTGAAAAACTGTTTTTT	CASSHHTGGGEKLFF
TRBV28	once	14	TRBJ2-3	.	TGTGCCAGCAGTTTTTGGAGGAGGGGAAATACGCAGTATTTT	CASSFWRRGNTQYF
TRBV19	few	15	TRBJ1-1	.	TGTGCCAGTAGTCATAGGCCTGGAGTTGGCGCTGAAGCTTTCTTT	CASSHRPGVGAEAFF
TRBV28	few	17	TRBJ2-1	TRBD2	TGTGCCAGCAGTTTAGTCCCCGGGACTAGCGGAGGGAATGAGCAGTTCTTC	CASSLVPGTSGGNEQFF
TRBV19	.	12	TRBJ2-7	.	TGTGCCAGTAGTCTACCCCCTTACGAGCAGTACTTC	CASSLPPYEQYF
TRBV5-4	.	14	TRBJ2-7	.	TGTGCCAGCAGCTTTGGGACAATGACATACCAGCAGTACTTC	CASSFGTMTYQQYF
TRBV19	many	17	TRBJ2-5	.	TGTGCCAGTAGTATAGACGTGGGGGGAGCGGACTTTGGGACCCAGTACTTC	CASSIDVGGADFGTQYF
TRBV28	.	15	TRBJ2-3	TRBD2	TGTGCCAGCAGTTTAGGCCAGCGGGACTCAGATACGCAGTATTTT	CASSLGQRDSDTQYF
TRBV6-2/TRBV6-3	.	15	TRBJ2-5	TRBD1	TGTGCCAGCAGTTACAAACGGACAGGGCGAGAGACCCAGTACTTC	CASSYKRTGRETQYF
TRBV19	.	14	TRBJ2-1	.	TGTGCCAGTATTCAGAGGAGCCAGGGCAATGAGCAGTTCTTC	CASIQRSQGNEQFF
TRBV19	.	14	TRBJ2-1	.	TGTGCCAGTTCCCGTGGGGCAGGGACAAATGAGCAGTTCTTC	CASSRGAGTNEQFF
TRBV5-1	.	15	TRBJ2-7	TRBD2	TGCGCCAGCAGCCTGCATCTAGCGGGAGACTACGAGCAGTACTTC	CASSLHLAGDYEQYF
TRBV7-9	once	13	TRBJ2-7	TRBD1	TGTGCCAGCAGCCCACCGACAGGGGGCGAGCAGTACTTC	CASSPPTGGEQYF
TRBV27	.	16	TRBJ2-2	TRBD2	TGTGCCAGCAGTTTTCTGGATAGCGGGAGGTTCGGGGAGCTGTTTTTT	CASSFLDSGRFGELFF
TRBV3-1/TRBV3-2	.	14	TRBJ2-3	.	TGTGCCAGCAGCCAAACGGGGGACTCAGATACGCAGTATTTT	CASSQTGDSDTQYF
TRBV21-1	.	18	TRBJ1-5	.	TGTGCCAGCAGCATATCCGGGACAGAGGCCCCCCCCAATCAGCCCCAGCATTTT	CASSISGTEAPPNQPQHF
TRBV24-1	.	16	TRBJ2-2	TRBD2	TGTGCCACCTCCCCTCCCGGGAGGGCCCGGAGCGGGGAGCTGTTTTTT	CATSPPGRARSGELFF
TRBV7-9	once	14	TRBJ2-5	TRBD2	TGTGCCAGCAGCCTAGCGGGAGGGCGTGAGACCCAGTACTTC	CASSLAGGRETQYF
TRBV3-1/TRBV3-2	.	14	TRBJ1-4	TRBD1	TGTGCCAGCAGGGATACAGGGGGCCATGAAAAACTGTTTTTT	CASRDTGGHEKLFF
TRBV30	.	13	TRBJ1-1	.	TGTGCCTGGAGTGTACAGGGTAGTACTGAAGCTTTCTTT	CAWSVQGSTEAFF
TRBV5-4	.	14	TRBJ1-5	.	TGTGCCAGCAGCGTGGACAGTAGCAATCAGCCCCAGCATTTT	CASSVDSSNQPQHF
TRBV11-2	.	14	TRBJ2-5	.	TGTGCCAGCAGCTTAGGACAGAGTACTGGGACCCAGTACTTC	CASSLGQSTGTQYF
TRBV28	.	15	TRBJ2-2	.	TGTGCCGTGGAATGGGCCAGGGGTAACGCCGGGGAGCTGTTTTTT	CAVEWARGNAGELFF